This T cell receptor beta chain was obtained from a study of early T cells in non-severe SARS-CoV-2 infection. Via MiXCR, TCRdb re-called the 5' RACE reads, giving one row per CDR3 protein. Of about 58,000 distinct CDR3 sequences in the sample, under 15% were seen once. In germline, CDR1 is MNHEY, CDR2 SVGEGT. The CDR3 spans 15 residues. The V end lost 0 bases, the J end lost 0 bases, and 6 bases lay between the germline ends. The sequencing input was whole blood. The origin of this receptor is an adult who was a healthcare worker with PCR-confirmed SARS-CoV-2 infection or an uninfected control (not recorded which). The J gene is TRBJ2-1, the V gene TRBV6-2 or TRBV6-3; D gene unclear. CDR3 sequence: CASSYSGFSYNEQFF. The DNA for the CDR3 is TGTGCCAGCAGTTACTCCGGATTCTCCTACAATGAGCAGTTCTTC.